This TCR beta chain was found in a study of blood T cell repertoires in COVID-19 (dated by TCRdb to 2018 to 2021). Study-level background: Samples from collaborators originated in the United States, Italy and Spain and spanned both the acute and convalescent phases of COVID-19. HLA class I and class II types, where available, came from metadata supplied by the sample provider rather than from assay-based typing. The material from the prospective study consisted of cDNA or gDNA derived from T cells, B-cell-depleted T cells, or PBMCs. The repertoires were made available in a free public database intended to serve as a resource for research on the immune response to SARS-CoV-2. A de-identified subject ID, COVID-19 status, age in years and sex were almost always included in the sample metadata. Subjects who had been exposed to COVID-19, were actively infected with it, or had recovered from it provided the deeply sampled blood TCRbeta repertoires that made up the dataset. The samples were drawn from two sources: the first 160 participants of the ongoing ImmuneRACE study, and over 1,000 subjects contributed by 6 global collaborators.

The study at large found these results: The amount of clinical and demographic metadata varied by source and participant and was provided uncurated.

Trimmed from V: 3 bases; trimmed from J: 1 base; junction bases lacking a gene match: 2. Taken from the germline V gene, the CDR1 and CDR2 loops are SQVTM and ANQGSEA. From cysteine to phenylalanine, the CDR3 is 13 amino acids long. The CDR3 DNA has 39 bases and is translated from base 1. Collaborating institutions collected whole blood in K2EDTA tubes following their own protocols. For TCRbeta analysis, collaborators shipped samples in one of three forms: frozen whole blood, isolated PBMCs, or DNA extracted from either of those sample types. Of note for this clone: No antigen is known for it. The sample holds no much larger clone one base away, and base qualities are not on file.

The immunoSEQ Assay, a bias-controlled multiplex PCR, was used to amplify TCRbeta CDR3 regions from genomic DNA. The original pipeline was this. The number of nucleated cells in each sample was estimated by amplification of reference gene primers within the assay. To quantify the absolute abundance of each unique TCRbeta CDR3 rearrangement, sequence reads were collapsed and filtered. Productive Simpson clonality was computed per sample as the square root of Simpson's diversity index over productive rearrangements. TCRdb's version of the immuneACCESS table is confined to in-frame rearrangements and falls short of the full clone set. An unresolved V gene accounts for under half of the shortfall where checked; the remainder is of unknown origin. V and J calls and clone size are given by that table; D and trimming were obtained from the DNA. The sample contains 85,000 to 100,000 clones, 60% to 85% of them found a single time. Of the sample, around a sixth falls within the top ten clones.

This TCR derives from a woman aged 80 or over with active or convalescent COVID-19. The chain was built from TRBV29-1 and TRBJ1-1, with 7 bases in between that match TRBD1. Sequencing used peripheral blood. The DNA sequence is given as TGCAGCGTTGACAGGACAGGGAACACTGAAGCTTTCTTT. This sequence encodes CSVDRTGNTEAFF.